These 4 T cell receptor beta chains share one sample of origin, sequenced in a study of cytomegalovirus exposure and HLA in healthy donors. The PCR was carried out with 60 Vbeta primers and 13 Jbeta primers. TCRdb's table, derived via immunoSEQ multiplex PCR, lists solely in-frame clones and lacks some. This table holds over 80,000 clones, around 85% found once. Sample: PBMCs. The receptors shown here come from a man between 35 and 55 years old in good health and CMV-seropositive.

V and J are TRBV7-2 and TRBJ2-3; 9 bases fit TRBD1. Germline loops: CDR1 SGHTA, CDR2 FQGNSA. The CDR3 has 16 residues. V gave up 1 base and J gave up 1 base; unmatched junction bases: 3. Here the CDR3 reads CASSLGRTGGTDTQYF. CDR3 bases: TGTGCCAGCAGCTTAGGCCGGACAGGGGGCACAGATACGCAGTATTTT.

This clone was observed a few times. V gene TRBV18 combines with J gene TRBJ2-7; D possibly corresponds to TRBD1 (6 bases). V shed 6 bases and J shed 2 bases, with 14 bases lying between them. The germline gives CDR1 KGHSH, CDR2 LQKENI. There are 14 residues in the CDR3. The CDR3 DNA reads as TGTGCCAGCTCCCTAGGCAGGGGTACCTACGAGCAGTACTTC. It specifies CASSLGRGTYEQYF.

V and J are TRBV5-1 and TRBJ1-1; D gene ambiguous. The CDR3 is 13 amino acids. Between the trimmed V and J ends, which lost 4 bases and 1 base, there was a span of 8 bases. Germline-derived CDR1 and CDR2 are SGHRS and YFSETQ. The CDR3 region is CASSQNRNTEAFF. The CDR3 nucleotides are TGCGCCAGCAGCCAAAACAGGAACACTGAAGCTTTCTTT.

The chain uses TRBV4-2 and TRBJ2-7; TRBD2 matches at 9 bases. In germline, CDR1 is LGHNA, CDR2 YNFKEQ. J gave up 2 bases and V 1 base, and 3 bases lay outside the gene matches. This CDR3 has 15 residues. In DNA form, the CDR3 reads TGTGCCAGCAGCCAAGGGCGGGGGGGCCCCTACGAGCAGTACTTC. It encodes CASSQGRGGPYEQYF.